This is a list of T cell receptor beta chains from one sample in a study of blood T cells in healthy people across ages. TCRdb re-derived calls from the 5' RACE reads in MiXCR, one entry per CDR3 protein. The data hold 1.5 million to 2 million distinct CDR3 sequences, with 28% observed a single time. Sequencing input: blood. All receptors derive from a woman in her twenties or thirties in good health. Each CDR3 is given with its conserved first and last residue. The order of the fields is J gene, CDR3 length, clone size, V gene, CDR3 protein. Clone size is not always given. Where it is, it says once, few, many or a class for expanded clones.

>TRBJ1-6|17|many|TRBV4-2
CASSQSSTGGSHSPLHF
>TRBJ2-1|14|few|TRBV5-1
CASSPLRAVNEQFF
>TRBJ2-7|13|many|TRBV7-9
CASSGGLNNEQYF
>TRBJ2-1|14|few|TRBV7-6
CASSPKGAYNEQFF
>TRBJ2-7|13|few|TRBV28
CATYSAVSYEQYF
>TRBJ1-4|16|many|TRBV11-2
CASSASLGGTGLKLFF
>TRBJ2-1|14|-|TRBV7-9
CASSSRESWYEQFF
>TRBJ1-5|16|-|TRBV5-1
CASSLDPGPGFQPQHF
>TRBJ2-6|19|few|TRBV12-3/TRBV12-4
CASSLARGRARARANVLTF
>TRBJ2-7|14|many|TRBV6-2/TRBV6-3
CASSIRDSPYEQYF
>TRBJ1-5|13|many|TRBV6-6
CASGDQGNQPQHF
>TRBJ1-2|15|few|TRBV7-2
CASSLGDRTGYGYTF
>TRBJ2-3|14|-|TRBV7-2
CASSYTSSTDTQYF
>TRBJ2-5|14|few|TRBV20-1
CSARDGRFEETQYF
>TRBJ1-5|14|once|TRBV7-2
CASSPTTAGQPQHF
>TRBJ1-3|17|once|TRBV6-1
CACSKLSDPSSGNTIYF
>TRBJ2-3|15|-|TRBV12-3/TRBV12-4
CASSVWTPPGDTQYF
>TRBJ2-1|14|many|TRBV28
CASSPLPQDNEQFF
>TRBJ2-2|14|-|TRBV11-2
CASSLTTGPGELFF
>TRBJ2-3|14|-|TRBV20-1
CSAKTGGGTDTQYF
>TRBJ1-5|15|few|TRBV7-9
CASSSDSRFGQPQHF
>TRBJ2-3|15|-|TRBV5-1
CASSLDSTSTDTQYF
>TRBJ2-1|21|few|TRBV24-1
CATSDPITTSGGAMWSNEQFF
>TRBJ2-5|15|many|TRBV12-3/TRBV12-4
CASSLSRDFRETQYF
>TRBJ2-5|19|-|TRBV7-2
CASSPYASRSGGTRETQYF
>TRBJ2-5|13|few|TRBV7-6
CASSLLEQETQYF
>TRBJ2-7|15|-|TRBV29-1
CSVGPPGQSSYEQYF
>TRBJ2-3|17|few|TRBV9
CASSEGLAGPSTDTQYF
>TRBJ2-7|19|few|TRBV3-1
CASSQDPPFGTGGTYEQYF
>TRBJ2-4|12|few|TRBV7-2
CASSLTGVYQYF
>TRBJ2-7|16|many|TRBV15
CATHGQGTGSTYEQYF
>TRBJ2-3|16|-|TRBV20-1
CSARGLAGGPTDTQYF
>TRBJ2-6|18|many|TRBV7-9
CASSSLWSEFSGANVLTF
>-|14|once|TRBV5-1
CASSTPKSQGTQYF
>TRBJ2-3|16|-|TRBV9
CASSVVDGRYTDTQYF
>TRBJ2-4|15|-|TRBV7-2
CASSLVGGDFNEQYF
>TRBJ2-1|15|-|TRBV5-1
CASSVLAGGNNEQFF
>TRBJ2-2|18|-|TRBV7-2
CASSFPDWAAITTGELFF
>TRBJ1-6|15|few|TRBV7-8
CASSLEWLGNSPLHF
>TRBJ2-5|16|-|TRBV5-1
CASSLVTDPTGETQYF
>TRBJ2-1|14|-|TRBV10-3
CAITGDPSYNEQFF
>TRBJ1-2|15|-|TRBV28
CASSNRTGPRYGYTF
>TRBJ2-3|15|few|TRBV28
CASTPPVVGTDTQYF
>TRBJ1-4|16|-|TRBV5-1
CASSLAEGQKNEKLFF
>TRBJ2-1|11|few|TRBV28
CACRTINEQFF
>TRBJ1-4|13|few|TRBV6-6
CASNRERGEKLFF
>TRBJ2-7|14|-|TRBV12-3/TRBV12-4
CASSSARVVYEQYF
>TRBJ2-4|14|few|TRBV11-2
CASSRGGSKNIQYF
>TRBJ2-7|15|-|TRBV11-2
CASSLDQVKSYEQYF
>TRBJ2-4|11|-|TRBV12-3/TRBV12-4
CAGSLYNEQYF
>TRBJ2-2|17|-|TRBV18
CASSLIGQGANTGELFF
>-|13|few|TRBV20-1
CSATGGGTGEQYF
>TRBJ2-7|16|-|TRBV5-5
CASSPYSGQPTYEQYF
>TRBJ2-1|15|-|TRBV29-1
CSVLAGLYSYNEQFF
>TRBJ2-3|16|few|TRBV7-9
CASSLQLAGLTDTQYF
>TRBJ1-2|14|few|TRBV5-6
CASSWDQGNYGYTF
>TRBJ1-2|14|-|TRBV29-1
CSVNLVRADHGYTF
>TRBJ2-7|16|-|TRBV28
CASPPSPEIGGYEQYF
>TRBJ2-3|13|few|TRBV11-2
CASSRGGLDTQYF
>TRBJ1-5|17|-|TRBV12-3/TRBV12-4
CASSLGRGTGGKQPQHF